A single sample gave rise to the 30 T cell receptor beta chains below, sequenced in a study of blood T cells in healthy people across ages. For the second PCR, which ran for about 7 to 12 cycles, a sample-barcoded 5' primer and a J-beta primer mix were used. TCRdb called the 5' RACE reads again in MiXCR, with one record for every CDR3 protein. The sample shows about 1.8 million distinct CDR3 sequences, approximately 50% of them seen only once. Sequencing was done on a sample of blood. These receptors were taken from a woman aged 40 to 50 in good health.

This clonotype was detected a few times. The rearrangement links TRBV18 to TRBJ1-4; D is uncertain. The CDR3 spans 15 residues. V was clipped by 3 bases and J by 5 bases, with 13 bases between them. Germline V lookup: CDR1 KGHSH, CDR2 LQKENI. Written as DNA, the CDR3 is TGTGCCAGCTCACCTCCCAACCGGGAAAATGAAAAACTGTTTTTT. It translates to CASSPPNRENEKLFF. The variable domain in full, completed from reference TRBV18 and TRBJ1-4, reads NAGVMQNPRHLVRRRGQEARLRCSPMKGHSHVYWYRQLPEEGLKFMVYLQKENIIDESGMPKERFSAEFPKEGPSILRIQQVVRGDSAAYFCASSPPNRENEKLFFGSGTQLSVL.

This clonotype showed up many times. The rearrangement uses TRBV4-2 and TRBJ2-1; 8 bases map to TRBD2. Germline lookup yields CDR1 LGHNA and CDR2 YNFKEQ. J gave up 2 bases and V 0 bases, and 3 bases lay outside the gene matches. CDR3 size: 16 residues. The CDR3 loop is CASSQEFGGAYNEQFF. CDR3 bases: TGTGCCAGCAGCCAAGAATTCGGGGGGGCCTACAATGAGCAGTTCTTC.

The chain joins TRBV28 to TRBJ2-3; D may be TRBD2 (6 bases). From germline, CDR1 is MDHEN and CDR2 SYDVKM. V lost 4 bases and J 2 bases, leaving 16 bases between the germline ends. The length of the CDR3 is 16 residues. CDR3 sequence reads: CASSSSGAGHTDTQYF. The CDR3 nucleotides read TGTGCCAGCAGTTCGTCCGGGGCGGGGCACACAGATACGCAGTATTTT.

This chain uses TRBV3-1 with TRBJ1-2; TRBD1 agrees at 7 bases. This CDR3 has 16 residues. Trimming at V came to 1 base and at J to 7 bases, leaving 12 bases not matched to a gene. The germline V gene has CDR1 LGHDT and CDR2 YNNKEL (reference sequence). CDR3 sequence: CASSQGQSDRNFGYTF. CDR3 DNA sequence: TGTGCCAGCAGCCAAGGCCAATCGGACAGGAATTTTGGCTACACCTTC.

CDR3: CASKNGYEQYF. CDR3 in DNA: TGTGCCAGCAAGAACGGTTACGAGCAGTACTTC. This chain links TRBV28 with TRBJ2-7; no clear D. CDR1 and CDR2 from the germline V gene are MDHEN and SYDVKM. This CDR3 has 11 residues. The V end lost 7 bases, the J end lost 4 bases, and 8 bases lay between the germline ends.

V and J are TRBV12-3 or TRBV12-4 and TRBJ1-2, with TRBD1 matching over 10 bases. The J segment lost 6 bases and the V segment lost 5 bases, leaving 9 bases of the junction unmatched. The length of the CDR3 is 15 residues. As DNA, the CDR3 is TGTGCCAGCAGTGGTGACAGGGGGCGCCCTGATGGCTACACCTTC. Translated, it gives CASSGDRGRPDGYTF.

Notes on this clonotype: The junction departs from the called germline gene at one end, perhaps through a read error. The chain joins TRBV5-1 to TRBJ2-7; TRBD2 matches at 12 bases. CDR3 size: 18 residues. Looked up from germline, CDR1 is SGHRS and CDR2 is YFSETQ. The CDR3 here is CASSLSSPSGGVSDEQYF. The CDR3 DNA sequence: TGCGCCAGCAGCTTGAGTTCACCTAGCGGGGGGGTCTCCGACGAGCAGTACTTC.

CDR3 sequence: CASRGQGGGGETQYF. CDR3 in DNA: TGTGCCAGCAGGGGACAGGGTGGAGGTGGAGAGACCCAGTACTTC. The gene calls are TRBV27 and TRBJ2-5, with 9 nucleotides matching TRBD1. The CDR3 has 15 amino acids. J lost 4 bases, V lost 6 bases, and 9 bases had no gene match. Germline values: CDR1 MNHEY, CDR2 SMNVEV (reference sequence).

This chain's CDR3 is CSAPTGQKYEQYF. CDR3 bases: TGCAGTGCCCCAACGGGACAGAAATACGAGCAGTACTTC. The chain recombines TRBV20-1 with TRBJ2-5, with 7 bases fitting TRBD1. Gene TRBJ2-7 matches the end of the DNA better, so the J call may be wrong. Germline assignment: CDR1 DFQATT and CDR2 SNEGSKA (reference sequence). The CDR3 has 13 amino acids.

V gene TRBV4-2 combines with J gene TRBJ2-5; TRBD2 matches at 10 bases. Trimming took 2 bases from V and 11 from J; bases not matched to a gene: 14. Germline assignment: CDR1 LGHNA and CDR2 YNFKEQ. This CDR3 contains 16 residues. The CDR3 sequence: CASSQWLAGEEGEQYF. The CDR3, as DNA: TGTGCCAGCAGCCAATGGCTAGCGGGGGAGGAGGGAGAGCAGTACTTC.

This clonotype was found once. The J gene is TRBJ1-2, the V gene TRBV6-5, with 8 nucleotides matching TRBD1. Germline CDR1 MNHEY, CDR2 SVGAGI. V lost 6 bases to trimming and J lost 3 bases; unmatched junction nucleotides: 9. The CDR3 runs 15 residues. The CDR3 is CASSLTGDKYYGYTF. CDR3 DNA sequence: TGTGCCAGCAGCCTGACAGGGGACAAGTACTATGGCTACACCTTC.

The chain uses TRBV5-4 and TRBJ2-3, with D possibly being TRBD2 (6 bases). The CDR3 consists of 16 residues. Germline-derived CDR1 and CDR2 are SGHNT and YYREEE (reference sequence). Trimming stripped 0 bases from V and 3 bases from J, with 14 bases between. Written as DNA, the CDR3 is TGTGCCAGCAGCTTGGCCCTAGCGTTAGGAACAGATACGCAGTATTTT. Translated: CASSLALALGTDTQYF.

DNA of the CDR3: TGTGCCAGCTCACCATCTCCCGGGGCGCAAGAGACCCAGTACTTC. Protein: CASSPSPGAQETQYF. V and J are TRBV18 and TRBJ2-7; D possibly uses TRBD1 or TRBD2 (5 bases each). The DNA matches TRBJ2-5 better at its end, which makes the J call doubtful. CDR3 size: 15 residues. Germline values: CDR1 KGHSH, CDR2 LQKENI.

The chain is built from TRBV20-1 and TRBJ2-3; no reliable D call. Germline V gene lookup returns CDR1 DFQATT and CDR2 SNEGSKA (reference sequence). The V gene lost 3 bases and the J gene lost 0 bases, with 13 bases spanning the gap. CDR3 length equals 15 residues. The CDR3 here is CSASRAITSTDTQYF. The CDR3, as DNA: TGCAGTGCTAGTCGGGCGATCACTAGCACAGATACGCAGTATTTT.

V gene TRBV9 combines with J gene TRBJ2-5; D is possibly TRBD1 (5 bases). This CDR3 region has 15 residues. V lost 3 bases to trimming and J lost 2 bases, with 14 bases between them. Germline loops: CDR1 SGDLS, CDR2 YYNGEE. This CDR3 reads CASSGWMGRQETQYF. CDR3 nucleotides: TGTGCCAGCAGCGGATGGATGGGGCGACAAGAGACCCAGTACTTC.

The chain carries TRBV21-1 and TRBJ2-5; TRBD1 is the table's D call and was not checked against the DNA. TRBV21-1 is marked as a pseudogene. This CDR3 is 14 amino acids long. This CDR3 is CAPGGGLLQETQYF. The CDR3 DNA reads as TGTGCCCCGGGCGGGGGGCTCCTCCAAGAGACCCAGTACTTC.

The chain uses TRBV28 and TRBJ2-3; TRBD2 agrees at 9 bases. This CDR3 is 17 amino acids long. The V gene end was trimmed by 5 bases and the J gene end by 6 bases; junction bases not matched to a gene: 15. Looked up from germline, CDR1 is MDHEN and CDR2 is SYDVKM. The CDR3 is CASSPPLGAGGTDTQYF. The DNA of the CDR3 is TGTGCCAGCAGTCCCCCATTGGGAGCGGGGGGTACCGATACGCAGTATTTT. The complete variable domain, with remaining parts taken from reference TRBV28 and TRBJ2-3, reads DVKVTQSSRYLVKRTGEKVFLECVQDMDHENMFWYRQDPGLGLRLIYFSYDVKMKEKGDIPEGYSVSREKKERFSLILESASTNQTSMYLCASSPPLGAGGTDTQYFGPGTRLTVL.

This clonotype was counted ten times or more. The CDR3 coding sequence is TGTGCCAGCAGTAAACAACCGGGACAGGGGGCTTACGAGCAGTACTTC. Amino acids: CASSKQPGQGAYEQYF. V gene TRBV6-5 combines with J gene TRBJ2-7, with 12 bases matching TRBD1. The CDR3 contains 16 residues. V trimming: 5 bases; J trimming: 4 bases; junction bases outside the gene matches: 9. The germline V gene has CDR1 MNHEY and CDR2 SVGAGI.

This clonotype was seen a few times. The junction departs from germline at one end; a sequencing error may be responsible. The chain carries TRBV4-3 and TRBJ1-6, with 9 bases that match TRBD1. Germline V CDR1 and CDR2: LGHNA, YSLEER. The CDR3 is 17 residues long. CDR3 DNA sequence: TGCGCTAGCAGCCCAGCCCCAGGGACAGGGCTTAATTCACCCCTCCACTTT. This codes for CASSPAPGTGLNSPLHF.

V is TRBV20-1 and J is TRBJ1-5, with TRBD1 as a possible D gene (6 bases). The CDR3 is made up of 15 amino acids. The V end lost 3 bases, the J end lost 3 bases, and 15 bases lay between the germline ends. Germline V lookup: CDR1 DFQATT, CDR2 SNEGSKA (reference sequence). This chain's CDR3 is CSASTTGQVNQPQHF. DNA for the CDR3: TGCAGTGCTAGCACTACGGGACAAGTCAATCAGCCCCAGCATTTT.

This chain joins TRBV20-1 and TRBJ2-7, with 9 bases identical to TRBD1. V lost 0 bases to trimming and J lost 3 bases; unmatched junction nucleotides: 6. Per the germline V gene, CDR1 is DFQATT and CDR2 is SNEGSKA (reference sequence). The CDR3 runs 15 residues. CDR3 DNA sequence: TGCAGTGCTAGAGACCGGGACAGGGTCAACTACGAGCAGTACTTC. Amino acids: CSARDRDRVNYEQYF.

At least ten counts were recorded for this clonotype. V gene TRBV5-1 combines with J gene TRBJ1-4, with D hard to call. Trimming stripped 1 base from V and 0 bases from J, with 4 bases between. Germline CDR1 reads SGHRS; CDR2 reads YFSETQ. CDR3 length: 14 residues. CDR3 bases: TGCGCCAGCAGCTTGAGTGCAACTAATGAAAAACTGTTTTTT. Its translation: CASSLSATNEKLFF.

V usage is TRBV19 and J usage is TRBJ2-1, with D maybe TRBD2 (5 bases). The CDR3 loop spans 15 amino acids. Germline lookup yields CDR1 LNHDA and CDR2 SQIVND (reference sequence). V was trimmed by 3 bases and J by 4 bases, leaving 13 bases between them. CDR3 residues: CASSMEAVGYNEQFF. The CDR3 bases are TGTGCCAGTAGTATGGAGGCCGTGGGGTACAATGAGCAGTTCTTC.

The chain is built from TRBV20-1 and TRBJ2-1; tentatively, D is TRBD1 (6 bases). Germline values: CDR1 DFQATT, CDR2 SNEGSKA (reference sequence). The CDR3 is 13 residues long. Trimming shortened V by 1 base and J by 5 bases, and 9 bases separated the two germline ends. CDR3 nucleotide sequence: TGCAGTGCTAGAGCGACAGGACACAATGAGCAGTTCTTC. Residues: CSARATGHNEQFF.

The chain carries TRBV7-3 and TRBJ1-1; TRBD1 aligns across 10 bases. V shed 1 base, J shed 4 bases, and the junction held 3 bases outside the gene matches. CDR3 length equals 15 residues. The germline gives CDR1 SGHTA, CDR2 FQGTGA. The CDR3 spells CASSLIGTGVTEAFF. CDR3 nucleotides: TGTGCCAGCAGCTTAATAGGGACAGGGGTCACTGAAGCTTTCTTT.

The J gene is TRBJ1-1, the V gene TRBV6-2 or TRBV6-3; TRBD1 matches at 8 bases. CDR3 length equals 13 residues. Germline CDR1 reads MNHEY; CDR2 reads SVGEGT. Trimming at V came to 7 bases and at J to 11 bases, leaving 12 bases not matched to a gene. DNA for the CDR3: TGTGCCAGCACGAACGCAGGGGGCGTGGAGGCTTTCTTT. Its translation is CASTNAGGVEAFF.

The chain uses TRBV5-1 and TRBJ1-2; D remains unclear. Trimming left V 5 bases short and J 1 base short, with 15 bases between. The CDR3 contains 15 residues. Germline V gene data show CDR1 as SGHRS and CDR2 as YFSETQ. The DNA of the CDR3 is TGCGCCAGCAGACCTGGGCACGGCATTAACTATGGCTACACCTTC. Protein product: CASRPGHGINYGYTF.

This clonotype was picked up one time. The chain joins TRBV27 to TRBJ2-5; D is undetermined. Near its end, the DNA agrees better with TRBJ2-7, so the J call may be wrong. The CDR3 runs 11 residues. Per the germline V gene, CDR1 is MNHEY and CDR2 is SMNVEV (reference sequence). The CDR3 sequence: CATSIPDEQYF. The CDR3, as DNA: TGTGCCACCTCAATCCCGGACGAGCAGTACTTC.

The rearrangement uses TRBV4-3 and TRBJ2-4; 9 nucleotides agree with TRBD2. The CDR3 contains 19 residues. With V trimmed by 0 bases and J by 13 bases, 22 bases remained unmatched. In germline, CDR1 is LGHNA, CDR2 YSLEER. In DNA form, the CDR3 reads TGCGCCAGCAGCCAAGATCCTGCGTCCCGCGGGGGGGTCTACAATGAGCAGTACTTC. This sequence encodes CASSQDPASRGGVYNEQYF.

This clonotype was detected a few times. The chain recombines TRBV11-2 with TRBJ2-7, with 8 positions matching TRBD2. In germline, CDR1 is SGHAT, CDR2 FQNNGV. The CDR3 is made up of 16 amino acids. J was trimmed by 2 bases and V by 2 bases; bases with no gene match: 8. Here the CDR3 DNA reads TGTGCCAGCAGCTTAATTCGGAGTAGCGGGGCCTACGAGCAGTACTTC. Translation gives CASSLIRSSGAYEQYF. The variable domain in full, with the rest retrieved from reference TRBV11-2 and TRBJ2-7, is EAGVAQSPRYKIIEKRQSVAFWCNPISGHATLYWYQQILGQGPKLLIQFQNNGVVDDSQLPKDRFSAERLKGVDSTLKIQPAKLEDSAVYLCASSLIRSSGAYEQYFGPGTRLTVT.